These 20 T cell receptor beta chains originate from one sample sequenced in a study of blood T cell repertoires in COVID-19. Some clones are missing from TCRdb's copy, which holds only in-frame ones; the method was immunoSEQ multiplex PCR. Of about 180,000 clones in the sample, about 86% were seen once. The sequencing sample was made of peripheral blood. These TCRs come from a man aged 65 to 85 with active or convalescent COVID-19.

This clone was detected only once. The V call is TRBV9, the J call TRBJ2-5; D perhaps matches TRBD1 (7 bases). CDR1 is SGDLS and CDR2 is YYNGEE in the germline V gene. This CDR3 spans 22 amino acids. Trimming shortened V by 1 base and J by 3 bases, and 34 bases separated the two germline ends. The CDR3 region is CASSVKGQRFWDSGTEEETQYF. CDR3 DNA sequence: TGTGCCAGCAGCGTAAAGGGACAGAGGTTCTGGGACTCCGGAACGGAGGAAGAGACCCAGTACTTC.

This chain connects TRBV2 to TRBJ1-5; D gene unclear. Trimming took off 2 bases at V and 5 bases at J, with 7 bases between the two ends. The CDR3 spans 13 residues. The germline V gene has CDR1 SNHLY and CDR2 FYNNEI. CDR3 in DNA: TGTGCCAGCAGTGAAAGGAGCGATCAGCCCCAGCATTTT. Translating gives CASSERSDQPQHF.

The CDR3 nucleotides read TGTGCCAGTAGTAGGGGCCAGTATAGCAATCAGCCCCAGCATTTT. Translating gives CASSRGQYSNQPQHF. The V call is TRBV19, the J call TRBJ1-5; D might be TRBD1 (5 bases). There are 15 residues in the CDR3. V lost 4 bases and J 0 bases, leaving 10 bases between the germline ends. Germline V gene lookup returns CDR1 LNHDA and CDR2 SQIVND (reference sequence).

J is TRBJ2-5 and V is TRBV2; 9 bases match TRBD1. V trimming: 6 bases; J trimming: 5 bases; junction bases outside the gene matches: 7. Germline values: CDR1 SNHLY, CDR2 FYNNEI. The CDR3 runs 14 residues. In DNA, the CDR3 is TGTGCCAGCAGGGTACAGGGGGCCAAGGAGACCCAGTACTTC. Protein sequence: CASRVQGAKETQYF. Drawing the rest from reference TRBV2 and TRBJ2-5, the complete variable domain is EPEVTQTPSHQVTQMGQEVILRCVPISNHLYFYWYRQILGQKVEFLVSFYNNEISEKSEIFDDQFSVERPDGSNFTLKIRSTKLEDSAMYFCASRVQGAKETQYFGPGTRLLVL.

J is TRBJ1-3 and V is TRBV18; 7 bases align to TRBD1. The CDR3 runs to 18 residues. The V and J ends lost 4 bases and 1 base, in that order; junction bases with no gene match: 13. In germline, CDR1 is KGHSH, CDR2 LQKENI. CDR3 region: CASSLLLRDRLSGNTIYF. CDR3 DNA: TGTGCCAGCTCACTCCTCCTTCGGGACAGACTTTCTGGAAACACCATATATTTT.

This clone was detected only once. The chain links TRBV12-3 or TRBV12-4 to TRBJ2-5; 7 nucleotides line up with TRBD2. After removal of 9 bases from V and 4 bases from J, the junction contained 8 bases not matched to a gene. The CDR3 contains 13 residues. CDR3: CASTGWEGETQYF. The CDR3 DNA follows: TGTGCCAGTACCGGGTGGGAGGGAGAGACCCAGTACTTC.

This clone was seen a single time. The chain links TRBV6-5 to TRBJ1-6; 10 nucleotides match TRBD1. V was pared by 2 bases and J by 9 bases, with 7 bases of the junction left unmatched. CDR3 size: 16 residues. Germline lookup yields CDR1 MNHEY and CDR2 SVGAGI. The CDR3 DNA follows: TGTGCCAGCAGTTACGCAATAGGGACAGGGGTTTCACCCCTCCACTTT. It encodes CASSYAIGTGVSPLHF.

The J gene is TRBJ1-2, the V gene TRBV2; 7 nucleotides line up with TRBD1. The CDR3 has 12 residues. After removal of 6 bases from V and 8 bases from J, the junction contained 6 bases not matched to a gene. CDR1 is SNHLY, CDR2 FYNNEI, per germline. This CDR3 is CASSRQGDGYTF. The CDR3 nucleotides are TGTGCCAGCAGCCGACAGGGAGACGGCTACACCTTC.

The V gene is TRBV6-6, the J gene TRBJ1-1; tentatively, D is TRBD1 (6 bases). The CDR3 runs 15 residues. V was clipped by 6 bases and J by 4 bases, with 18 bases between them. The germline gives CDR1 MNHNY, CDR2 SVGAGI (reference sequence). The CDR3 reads CASSPGRGEGTEAFF. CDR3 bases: TGTGCCAGCAGCCCTGGCAGGGGCGAGGGCACTGAAGCTTTCTTT.

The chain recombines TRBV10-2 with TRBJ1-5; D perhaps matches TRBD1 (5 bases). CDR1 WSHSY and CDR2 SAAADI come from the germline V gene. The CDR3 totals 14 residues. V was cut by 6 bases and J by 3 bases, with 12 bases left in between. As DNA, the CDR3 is TGCGCCAGCAGCCGAGACAGCTTCAATCAGCCCCAGCATTTT. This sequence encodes CASSRDSFNQPQHF.

The CDR3 spells CASSPGQGSNSPLHF. Here the CDR3 DNA reads TGTGCCAGCAGCCCGGGACAGGGCAGTAATTCACCCCTCCACTTT. The chain combines TRBV7-2 with TRBJ1-6; 9 bases line up with TRBD1. From germline, CDR1 is SGHTA and CDR2 FQGNSA. Trimming at V came to 5 bases and at J to 6 bases, leaving 5 bases not matched to a gene. This CDR3 region has 15 residues.

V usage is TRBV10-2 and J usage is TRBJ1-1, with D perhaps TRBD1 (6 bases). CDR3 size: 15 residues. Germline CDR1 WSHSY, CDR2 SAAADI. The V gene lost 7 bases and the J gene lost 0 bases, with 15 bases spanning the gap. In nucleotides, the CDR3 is TGCGCCAGCATAAACGGACAGTCCTTGAACACTGAAGCTTTCTTT. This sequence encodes CASINGQSLNTEAFF.

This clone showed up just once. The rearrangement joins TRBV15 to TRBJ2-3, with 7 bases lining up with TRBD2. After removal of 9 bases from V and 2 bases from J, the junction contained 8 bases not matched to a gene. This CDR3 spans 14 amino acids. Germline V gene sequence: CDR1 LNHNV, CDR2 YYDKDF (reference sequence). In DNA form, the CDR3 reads TGTGCCACGGCCCGACGGGGGGTCACAGATACGCAGTATTTT. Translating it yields CATARRGVTDTQYF. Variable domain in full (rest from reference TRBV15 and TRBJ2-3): DAMVIQNPRYQVTQFGKPVTLSCSQTLNHNVMYWYQQKSSQAPKLLFHYYDKDFNNEADTPDNFQSRRPNTSFCFLDIRSPGLGDTAMYLCATARRGVTDTQYFGPGTRLTVL.

CDR3 coding DNA: TGTGCCAGCTCCAACCGGGGAGCCACTGAAGCTTTCTTT. Protein product: CASSNRGATEAFF. J is TRBJ1-1 and V is TRBV18; D ambiguous. CDR3 length: 13 residues. Looked up from germline, CDR1 is KGHSH and CDR2 is LQKENI. V gave up 6 bases and J gave up 4 bases, with 12 bases separating them.

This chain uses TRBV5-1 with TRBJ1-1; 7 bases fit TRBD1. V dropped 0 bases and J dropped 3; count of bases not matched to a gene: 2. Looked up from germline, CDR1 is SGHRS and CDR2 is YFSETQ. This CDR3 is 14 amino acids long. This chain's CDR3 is CASSLDRGDTEAFF. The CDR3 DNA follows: TGCGCCAGCAGCTTGGACAGGGGAGACACTGAAGCTTTCTTT.

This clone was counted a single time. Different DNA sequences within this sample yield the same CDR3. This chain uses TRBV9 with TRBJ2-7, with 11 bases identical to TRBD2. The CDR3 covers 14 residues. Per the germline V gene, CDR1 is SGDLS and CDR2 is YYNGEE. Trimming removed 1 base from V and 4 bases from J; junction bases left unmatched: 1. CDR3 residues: CASSVTSGSYEQYF. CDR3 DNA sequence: TGTGCCAGCAGCGTAACTAGCGGGAGTTACGAGCAGTACTTC.

In DNA, the CDR3 is TGTGCCAGCAGCTTAGAAGGGGGGGCGCGCACAGATACGCAGTATTTT. Protein sequence: CASSLEGGARTDTQYF. This rearrangement joins TRBV7-2 to TRBJ2-3; TRBD2 might be the D (7 bases). Trimming took off 1 base at V and 1 base at J, with 12 bases between the two ends. CDR3 length equals 16 residues. Germline CDR1 is SGHTA and CDR2 is FQGNSA.

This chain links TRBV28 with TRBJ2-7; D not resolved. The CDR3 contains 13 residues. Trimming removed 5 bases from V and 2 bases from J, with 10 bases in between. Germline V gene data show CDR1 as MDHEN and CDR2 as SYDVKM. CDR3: CASSRGFPYEQYF. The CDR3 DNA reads TGTGCCAGCAGTCGCGGATTTCCCTACGAGCAGTACTTC.

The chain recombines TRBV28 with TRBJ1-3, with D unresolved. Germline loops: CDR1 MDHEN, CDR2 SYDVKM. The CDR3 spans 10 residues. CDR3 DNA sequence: TGTGCATCATCAGGAAACACCATATATTTT. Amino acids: CASSGNTIYF.

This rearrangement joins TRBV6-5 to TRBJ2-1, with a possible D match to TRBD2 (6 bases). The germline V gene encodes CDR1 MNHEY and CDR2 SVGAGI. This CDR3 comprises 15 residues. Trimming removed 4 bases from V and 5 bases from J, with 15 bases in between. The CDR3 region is CASSSPGRGNNEQFF. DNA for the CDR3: TGTGCCAGCAGTTCGCCGGGACGGGGGAACAATGAGCAGTTCTTC.